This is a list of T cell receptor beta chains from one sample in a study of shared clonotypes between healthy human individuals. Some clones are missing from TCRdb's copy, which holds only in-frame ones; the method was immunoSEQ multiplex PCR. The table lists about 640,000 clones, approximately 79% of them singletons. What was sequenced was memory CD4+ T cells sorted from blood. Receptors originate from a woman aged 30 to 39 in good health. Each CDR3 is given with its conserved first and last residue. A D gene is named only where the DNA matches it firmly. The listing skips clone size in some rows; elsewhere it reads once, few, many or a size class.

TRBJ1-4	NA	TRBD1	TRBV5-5	CASSETGEFRLKLFF	TGTGCCAGCAGCGAGACAGGGGAGTTTCGTTTAAAACTGTTTTTT
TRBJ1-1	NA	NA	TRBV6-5	CASSYSWLAEAFF	TGTGCCAGCAGTTACTCTTGGTTGGCTGAAGCTTTCTTT
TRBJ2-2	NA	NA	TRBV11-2	CASSLGGRNTGELFF	TGTGCCAGCAGCTTAGGAGGGAGAAACACCGGGGAGCTGTTTTTT
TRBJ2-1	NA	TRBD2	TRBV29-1	CSVRKGGRVYNEQFF	TGCAGCGTCCGAAAAGGCGGGAGGGTCTACAATGAGCAGTTCTTC
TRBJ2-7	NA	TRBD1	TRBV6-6	CASIGQGIGEQYF	TGTGCCAGCATAGGACAGGGGATAGGCGAGCAGTACTTC
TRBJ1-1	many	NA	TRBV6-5	CASSYSIRGTEAFF	TGTGCCAGCAGTTACTCGATCAGGGGCACTGAAGCTTTCTTT
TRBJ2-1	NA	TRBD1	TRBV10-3	CAISEGRDRDPHEQFF	TGTGCCATCAGTGAGGGTAGAGACAGGGATCCCCATGAGCAGTTCTTC
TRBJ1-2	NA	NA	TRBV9	CASSVASGRLGYTF	TGTGCCAGCAGCGTAGCTTCAGGGAGGCTTGGCTACACCTTC
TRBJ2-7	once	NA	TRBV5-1	CASSYNLGDEQYF	TGCGCCAGCAGCTATAACCTAGGGGACGAGCAGTACTTC
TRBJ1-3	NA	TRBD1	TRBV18	CASSPNPTGTGNTIYF	TGTGCCAGCTCACCCAACCCGACAGGGACAGGAAACACCATATATTTT
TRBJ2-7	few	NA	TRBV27	CASSADRLYEQYF	TGTGCCAGCAGTGCCGACCGTCTCTACGAGCAGTACTTC
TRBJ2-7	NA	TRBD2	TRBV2	CASSVGTSGISDQYF	TGTGCCAGCAGTGTGGGGACTAGCGGGATTTCCGACCAGTACTTC
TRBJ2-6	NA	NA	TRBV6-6	CASSYSISGANVLTF	TGTGCCAGCAGTTACTCGATATCTGGGGCCAACGTCCTGACTTTC
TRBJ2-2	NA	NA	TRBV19	CASSNEASGELFF	TGTGCCAGTAGTAATGAAGCGTCCGGGGAGCTGTTTTTT
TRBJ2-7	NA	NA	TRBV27	CASTPGPTWSSYEQYF	TGTGCCAGCACACCGGGACCTACCTGGAGCTCCTACGAGCAGTACTTC
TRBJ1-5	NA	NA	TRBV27	CASSLSQNSNQPQHF	TGTGCCAGCAGTTTATCACAGAACTCCAATCAGCCCCAGCATTTT
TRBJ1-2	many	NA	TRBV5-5	CASSSLRTENVYGYTF	TGTGCCAGCAGCTCACTTAGGACGGAAAATGTTTATGGCTACACCTTC
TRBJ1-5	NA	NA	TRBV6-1	CASSEGTYSNQPQHF	TGTGCCAGCAGTGAAGGGACTTATAGCAATCAGCCCCAGCATTTT
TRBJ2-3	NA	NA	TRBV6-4	CASSDSFRTDTQYF	TGTGCCAGCAGTGACTCTTTTCGCACAGATACGCAGTATTTT
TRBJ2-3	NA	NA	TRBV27	CASSSFSRETDTQYF	TGTGCCAGCAGTTCATTTAGTAGGGAGACAGATACGCAGTATTTT
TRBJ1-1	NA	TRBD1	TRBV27	CASSPQDRGLRAFF	TGTGCCAGCAGTCCCCAGGACAGGGGGCTGCGAGCTTTCTTT
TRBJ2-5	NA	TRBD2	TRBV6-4	CASSYSRREGQETQYF	TGTGCCAGCAGTTACTCACGGCGGGAGGGACAAGAGACCCAGTACTTC
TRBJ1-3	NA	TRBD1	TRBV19	CASSMGQASGNTIYF	TGTGCCAGTAGTATGGGACAGGCGTCTGGAAACACCATATATTTT
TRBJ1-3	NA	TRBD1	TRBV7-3	CASSTPDRGRFVSNTIYF	TGTGCCAGCAGCACCCCCGACAGGGGCCGGTTTGTAAGCAACACCATATATTTT
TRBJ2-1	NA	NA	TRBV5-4	CASSRKGGNEQFF	TGTGCCAGCAGCCGGAAAGGGGGCAATGAGCAGTTCTTC
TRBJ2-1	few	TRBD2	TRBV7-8	CASIQTSALEWGEQFF	TGTGCCAGCATTCAAACTAGCGCGCTGGAATGGGGTGAGCAGTTCTTC
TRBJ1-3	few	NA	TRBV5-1	CASSLALGNAGNTIYF	TGCGCCAGCAGCTTGGCTTTAGGAAACGCCGGAAACACCATATATTTT
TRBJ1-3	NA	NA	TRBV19	CASNGASSGNTIYF	TGTGCCAGTAACGGCGCGAGCTCTGGAAACACCATATATTTT
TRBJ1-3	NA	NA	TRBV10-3	CAIKGYGNTIYF	TGTGCCATCAAGGGGTACGGAAACACCATATATTTT
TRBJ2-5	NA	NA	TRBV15	CATSRDVDQETQYF	TGTGCCACCAGCAGAGATGTAGACCAAGAGACCCAGTACTTC
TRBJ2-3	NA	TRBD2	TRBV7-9	CASLAGGSTDTQYF	TGTGCCAGCTTAGCGGGAGGATCCACAGATACGCAGTATTTT
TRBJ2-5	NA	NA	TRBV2	CASGGGYPLQETQYF	TGTGCCAGCGGGGGCGGTTATCCCCTCCAAGAGACCCAGTACTTC
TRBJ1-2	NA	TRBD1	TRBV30	CAYNRGQDGYTF	TGTGCCTACAACAGGGGGCAGGATGGCTACACCTTC
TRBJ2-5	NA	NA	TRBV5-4	CASSLGGEETQYF	TGTGCCAGCAGCTTAGGAGGGGAAGAGACCCAGTACTTC
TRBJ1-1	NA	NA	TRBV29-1	CSVGGDKGDQAFF	TGCAGCGTTGGGGGGGACAAAGGAGACCAAGCTTTCTTT
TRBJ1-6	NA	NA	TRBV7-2	CASSLARGVFGSPLHF	TGTGCCAGCAGCTTAGCGCGAGGGGTTTTTGGATCACCCCTCCACTTT
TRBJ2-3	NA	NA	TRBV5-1	CASSLTIDTQYF	TGCGCCAGCAGCTTGACCATAGATACGCAGTATTTT
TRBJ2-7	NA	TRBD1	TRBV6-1	CASSVGTGNYEQYF	TGTGCCAGCAGCGTGGGGACAGGGAACTACGAGCAGTACTTC
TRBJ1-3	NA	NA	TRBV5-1	CASSLDSGKNTIYF	TGCGCCAGCAGCTTGGATTCAGGGAAAAACACCATATATTTT
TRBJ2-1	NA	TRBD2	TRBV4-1	CASSQVGGSDNEQFF	TGCGCCAGCAGCCAAGTTGGCGGGAGTGATAATGAGCAGTTCTTC
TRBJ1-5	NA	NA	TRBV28	CASSLGGAFFQPQHF	TGTGCCAGCAGTTTGGGGGGGGCATTCTTTCAGCCCCAGCATTTT
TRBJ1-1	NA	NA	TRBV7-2	CASRSGLNTEAFF	TGTGCCAGCAGGTCCGGTTTGAACACTGAAGCTTTCTTT
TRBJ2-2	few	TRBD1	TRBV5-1	CASSYTGGGEELFF	TGCGCCAGCAGCTATACAGGGGGAGGCGAGGAGCTGTTTTTT
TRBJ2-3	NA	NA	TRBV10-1	CASSPNRDGTQYF	TGCGCCAGCAGCCCCAACAGAGACGGTACGCAGTATTTT
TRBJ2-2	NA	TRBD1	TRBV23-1	CASSLIRIDRGGTGELFF	TGCGCCAGCAGTCTGATTCGAATAGACAGGGGAGGAACCGGGGAGCTGTTTTTT
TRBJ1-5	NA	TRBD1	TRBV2	CASSQQGIRNQPQHF	TGTGCCAGCAGTCAACAGGGGATTCGCAATCAGCCCCAGCATTTT
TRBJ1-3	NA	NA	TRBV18	CASSSGSSGNTIYF	TGTGCCAGCTCTTCGGGTTCTTCTGGAAACACCATATATTTT
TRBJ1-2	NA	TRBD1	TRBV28	CASRRPTGQGKGYTF	TGTGCCAGCAGGAGACCCACCGGACAGGGGAAGGGCTACACCTTC
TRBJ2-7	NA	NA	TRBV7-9	CASSETGFSYEQYF	TGTGCCAGCAGTGAAACAGGGTTCTCCTACGAGCAGTACTTC
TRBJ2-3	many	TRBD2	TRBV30	CAWSVPAGGTNTQYF	TGTGCCTGGAGTGTACCGGCGGGAGGGACAAATACGCAGTATTTT
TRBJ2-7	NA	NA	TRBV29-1	CSVEDTPYEQYF	TGCAGCGTTGAAGATACACCCTACGAGCAGTACTTC
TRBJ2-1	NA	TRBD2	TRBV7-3	CASSPGTSGNHNEQFF	TGTGCCAGCAGCCCCGGGACTAGCGGGAATCACAATGAGCAGTTCTTC
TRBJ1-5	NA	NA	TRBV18	CASSPTEDQPQHF	TGTGCCAGCTCACCGACGGAGGATCAGCCCCAGCATTTT
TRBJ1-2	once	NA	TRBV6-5	CASSLDFRDTYGYTF	TGTGCCAGCAGTCTTGACTTCCGGGACACCTATGGCTACACCTTC
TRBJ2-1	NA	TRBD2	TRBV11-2	CASSDPWGGSYEQFF	TGTGCCAGCAGCGACCCCTGGGGAGGGTCCTATGAGCAGTTCTTC
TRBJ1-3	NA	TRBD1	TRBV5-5	CASSSPGQGPDTIYF	TGTGCCAGCAGCTCCCCGGGACAGGGGCCCGACACCATATATTTT
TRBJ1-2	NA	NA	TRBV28	CASKDGQNYGYTF	TGTGCCAGCAAGGACGGACAGAACTATGGCTACACCTTC
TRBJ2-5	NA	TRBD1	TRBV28	CASSWDSLDRETQYF	TGTGCCAGCAGTTGGGACAGTTTGGACAGAGAGACCCAGTACTTC